This entry lists 22 T cell receptor beta chains sequenced from one sample in a study of T-cell reconstitution after alpha-beta-depleted transplantation in children. Library preparation (for TCRbeta) was performed with unique molecular identifiers. TCRdb processed the PCR reads anew with MiXCR; each CDR3 protein has one entry. Of 90,000 to 130,000 distinct CDR3 sequences detected, over 9% appear once; the ten largest clones hold under 40%. This material consisted of PBMCs, taken before TCRalphabeta/CD19-depleted stem cell transplant. The origin of the receptors is a boy younger than 10 with acute lymphoblastic leukemia, due to receive a stem cell transplant.

Only one count was recorded for this clonotype. The V and J genes are TRBV24-1 and TRBJ1-5, with a tentative D call TRBD2 (6 bases). TRBJ2-3 matches the DNA end more closely, so the J call is doubtful. Germline CDR1 reads KGHDR; CDR2 reads SFDVKD. This CDR3 is 16 amino acids long. The CDR3 coding sequence is TGTGCCGTTGGAGGGTTCGGGAGTACACTTAATCAGCCCCAGTATTTT. Its translation is CAVGGFGSTLNQPQYF.

The V call is TRBV7-8, the J call TRBJ2-1; 13 nucleotides align to TRBD2. Germline assignment: CDR1 SGHVS and CDR2 FQNEAQ. There are 17 residues in the CDR3. V gave up 5 bases and J gave up 9 bases; unmatched junction bases: 13. As DNA, the CDR3 is TGTGCCAGCAGCCTAGTGGGACTAGCGGGATTCGACGGTGAGCAGTTCTTC. Its protein product is CASSLVGLAGFDGEQFF.

Only a few counts were recorded for this clonotype. The gene calls are TRBV7-9 and TRBJ2-7; TRBD2 aligns across 13 bases. The length of the CDR3 is 15 residues. Losses at the gene ends were 5 bases for V and 7 bases for J; bases not matched to a gene: 8. The V gene's germline CDR1 is SEHNR and CDR2 FQNEAQ (reference sequence). The CDR3 region has the DNA TGTGCCAGCAGCCTCGGACTAGCGGGAGCATGGGAGCAGTACTTC. It yields the protein CASSLGLAGAWEQYF.

This clonotype came up many times. The chain recombines TRBV20-1 with TRBJ1-1, with 8 nucleotides matching TRBD1. V trimming: 6 bases; J trimming: 4 bases; junction bases outside the gene matches: 7. The germline V gene encodes CDR1 DFQATT and CDR2 SNEGSKA (reference sequence). The CDR3 is 13 amino acids. The DNA for the CDR3 is TGCAGTGCCGGACAGGGAGGGGGCACTGAAGCTTTCTTT. Protein product: CSAGQGGGTEAFF.

This clonotype has a handful of counts. The CDR3, as DNA: TGTGCCAGCAACTTCAAGCTAGCGGGAGTTTTGGGTGAGCAGTACTTC. This encodes CASNFKLAGVLGEQYF. The chain joins TRBV7-6 to TRBJ2-7, with 10 bases matching TRBD2. Per germline, CDR1 SGHVS and CDR2 FNYEAQ. Germline trimming cut 7 bases from V and 7 bases from J; bases unmatched to any gene: 16. The CDR3 is made up of 16 amino acids.

CDR3 region: CASTDAETQYF. The CDR3 DNA reads TGCGCCAGCACCGACGCGGAGACCCAGTACTTC. The gene calls are TRBV5-1 and TRBJ2-5; D gene unclear. CDR3 length: 11 residues. The germline gives CDR1 SGHRS, CDR2 YFSETQ. Trimming removed 6 bases at V and 5 bases at J, with 8 bases between. The full variable domain, its missing parts supplied by reference TRBV5-1 and TRBJ2-5, is KAGVTQTPRYLIKTRGQQVTLSCSPISGHRSVSWYQQTPGQGLQFLFEYFSETQRNKGNFPGRFSGRQFSNSRSEMNVSTLELGDSALYLCASTDAETQYFGPGTRLLVL.

This clonotype has just a few counts. The chain combines TRBV6-1 with TRBJ1-1, with D possibly TRBD1 on 5 matching bases. Trimming cost V 7 bases and J 1 base, with 13 bases left between them. Germline V gene data show CDR1 as MNHNS and CDR2 as SASEGT. The CDR3 sequence is 14 residues long. CDR3: CASKRSGPNTEAFF. In nucleotides, the CDR3 is TGTGCCAGCAAAAGATCGGGGCCGAACACTGAAGCTTTCTTT.

The rearrangement uses TRBV3-1 and TRBJ2-2; 10 bases fit TRBD2. Germline values: CDR1 LGHDT, CDR2 YNNKEL (reference sequence). This CDR3 has 17 residues. The V and J ends lost 1 base and 5 bases, in that order; junction bases with no gene match: 7. In DNA form, the CDR3 reads TGTGCCAGCAGCCAAGGGCTCGGACTAGCGGTAACCGGGGAGCTGTTTTTT. It translates to CASSQGLGLAVTGELFF.

This clonotype was recorded a few times. The CDR3 protein is CASSPSGGGETQYF. CDR3 nucleotide sequence: TGTGCCAGCAGCCCTAGCGGGGGTGGAGAGACCCAGTACTTC. The V call is TRBV11-2, the J call TRBJ2-5; TRBD2 aligns across 10 bases. Germline values: CDR1 SGHAT, CDR2 FQNNGV. CDR3 length: 14 amino acids. V shed 5 bases, J shed 4 bases, and the junction held 4 bases outside the gene matches.

This chain joins TRBV6-1 and TRBJ2-7, with TRBD1 identical over 10 bases. Germline V gene sequence: CDR1 MNHNS, CDR2 SASEGT. The CDR3 extends over 15 amino acids. V shed 7 bases and J 3 bases; nucleotides not matched to a gene: 9. The CDR3 DNA reads as TGTGCCAGCAAATTGGGACAGGGGCACTTCTACGAGCAGTACTTC. Translated, it gives CASKLGQGHFYEQYF.

The V and J genes are TRBV28 and TRBJ2-1; possibly TRBD1 or TRBD2 for D (6 bases each). Germline assignment: CDR1 MDHEN and CDR2 SYDVKM. V was pared by 6 bases and J by 6 bases, with 24 bases between. This CDR3 contains 17 residues. The CDR3: CASSPGSVQGRGNEQFF. DNA for the CDR3: TGTGCCAGCAGCCCCGGGAGCGTCCAGGGGCGGGGCAATGAGCAGTTCTTC.

The sample holds many counts of this clonotype. This chain links TRBV3-1 with TRBJ2-1, with 11 bases fitting TRBD2. This CDR3 is built from 14 residues. The V segment lost 2 bases and the J segment 6 bases; nucleotides outside the gene matches: 0. Germline V gives CDR1 LGHDT, CDR2 YNNKEL (reference sequence). The CDR3 bases are TGTGCCAGCAGCCAACTAGCGGGAGGCAATGAGCAGTTCTTC. Amino acid sequence: CASSQLAGGNEQFF.

This clonotype was seen at least ten times. The V call is TRBV12-3 or TRBV12-4, the J call TRBJ2-3; 11 bases match TRBD2. V lost 0 bases, J lost 4 bases, and 3 bases stayed unmatched. The CDR3 spans 16 residues. The CDR3 is CASSLASGRAADTQYF. The CDR3 nucleotides read TGTGCCAGCAGTTTAGCTAGCGGGAGGGCCGCAGATACGCAGTATTTT.

The rearrangement joins TRBV5-1 to TRBJ2-3; D is tentatively TRBD1 or TRBD2 (5 bases each). Germline CDR1 and CDR2: SGHRS and YFSETQ. Trimming took off 5 bases at V and 2 bases at J, with 15 bases between the two ends. The CDR3 runs to 15 residues. CDR3 loop: CASSNPGPITDTQYF. CDR3 DNA sequence: TGCGCCAGCAGTAACCCGGGACCCATCACAGATACGCAGTATTTT.

This chain links TRBV7-9 with TRBJ2-6, with 8 bases fitting TRBD2. Losses at the gene ends were 5 bases for V and 2 bases for J; bases not matched to a gene: 5. This CDR3 comprises 16 residues. Germline CDR1 is SEHNR and CDR2 is FQNEAQ (reference sequence). The CDR3 sequence: CASSRRGGAGANVLTF. The CDR3 region has the DNA TGTGCCAGCAGCCGCCGGGGGGGCGCTGGGGCCAACGTCCTGACTTTC.

This clonotype has at least ten counts. V gene TRBV5-1 combines with J gene TRBJ2-3, with a tentative D call TRBD1 (5 bases). This CDR3 contains 15 residues. CDR1 and CDR2 from the germline V gene are SGHRS and YFSETQ. V was trimmed by 4 bases and J by 2 bases, leaving 14 bases between them. This chain's CDR3 is CASSIQDPITDTQYF. CDR3 in DNA: TGCGCCAGCAGCATACAGGACCCGATCACAGATACGCAGTATTTT. Supplemented by reference TRBV5-1 and TRBJ2-3, the full variable domain reads KAGVTQTPRYLIKTRGQQVTLSCSPISGHRSVSWYQQTPGQGLQFLFEYFSETQRNKGNFPGRFSGRQFSNSRSEMNVSTLELGDSALYLCASSIQDPITDTQYFGPGTRLTVL.

This clonotype was seen only once. The chain uses TRBV2 and TRBJ2-6; 9 nucleotides align to TRBD1. The CDR3 loop spans 18 amino acids. J was trimmed by 2 bases and V by 7 bases; bases with no gene match: 12. CDR1 SNHLY and CDR2 FYNNEI come from the germline V gene. The CDR3: CASTKGGTGLTGANVLTF. CDR3 coding DNA: TGTGCCAGCACGAAGGGGGGGACAGGGCTAACTGGGGCCAACGTCCTGACTTTC.

The sample holds a few counts of this clonotype. The chain has TRBV10-3 and TRBJ2-7; 7 nucleotides line up with TRBD1. Germline V gene data show CDR1 as ENHRY and CDR2 as SYGVKD. J was trimmed by 5 bases and V by 5 bases; bases with no gene match: 6. The CDR3 consists of 13 residues. Written as DNA, the CDR3 is TGTGCCATCAGTAGACAGGGAGTCCACGAGCAGTACTTC. Protein: CAISRQGVHEQYF.

This clonotype was observed a handful of times. V gene TRBV14 combines with J gene TRBJ2-7; possibly TRBD1 for D (6 bases). The length of the CDR3 is 15 residues. Deletions cut 4 bases from V and 6 bases from J, with 19 bases between. Looked up from germline, CDR1 is SGHDN and CDR2 is FVKESK. The CDR3 DNA reads TGTGCCAGCAGCCTTACCGGGACACCAAGGCTCGAGCAGTACTTC. This gives the protein CASSLTGTPRLEQYF.

This clonotype occurred many times. This chain links TRBV6-5 with TRBJ2-3, with 11 bases lining up with TRBD2. The CDR3 runs 15 residues. V shed 4 bases and J 0 bases; nucleotides not matched to a gene: 0. Germline CDR1 is MNHEY and CDR2 is SVGAGI. In DNA, the CDR3 is TGTGCCAGCAGTTGGACTAGCGGGAGCACAGATACGCAGTATTTT. The encoded protein is CASSWTSGSTDTQYF.

This clonotype was detected only a few times. This chain connects TRBV7-9 to TRBJ2-5, with D perhaps matching TRBD2 (6 bases). V was cut by 2 bases and J by 6 bases, with 16 bases left in between. CDR3 length equals 15 residues. Germline values: CDR1 SEHNR, CDR2 FQNEAQ (reference sequence). In DNA, the CDR3 is TGTGCCAGCAGCTTATCGGCGGGGATCCCCCAGACCCAGTACTTC. This codes for CASSLSAGIPQTQYF. Supplemented by reference TRBV7-9 and TRBJ2-5, the full variable domain reads DTGVSQNPRHKITKRGQNVTFRCDPISEHNRLYWYRQTLGQGPEFLTYFQNEAQLEKSRLLSDRFSAERPKGSFSTLEIQRTEQGDSAMYLCASSLSAGIPQTQYFGPGTRLLVL.

The chain carries TRBV20-1 and TRBJ2-1, with TRBD2 matching 8 bases. Germline loops: CDR1 DFQATT, CDR2 SNEGSKA (reference sequence). CDR3 length: 15 residues. V lost 4 bases to trimming and J lost 4 bases; unmatched junction nucleotides: 9. CDR3 in DNA: TGCAGTGCTACCGACGAGCGGGAGTTTTACAATGAGCAGTTCTTC. It encodes CSATDEREFYNEQFF.